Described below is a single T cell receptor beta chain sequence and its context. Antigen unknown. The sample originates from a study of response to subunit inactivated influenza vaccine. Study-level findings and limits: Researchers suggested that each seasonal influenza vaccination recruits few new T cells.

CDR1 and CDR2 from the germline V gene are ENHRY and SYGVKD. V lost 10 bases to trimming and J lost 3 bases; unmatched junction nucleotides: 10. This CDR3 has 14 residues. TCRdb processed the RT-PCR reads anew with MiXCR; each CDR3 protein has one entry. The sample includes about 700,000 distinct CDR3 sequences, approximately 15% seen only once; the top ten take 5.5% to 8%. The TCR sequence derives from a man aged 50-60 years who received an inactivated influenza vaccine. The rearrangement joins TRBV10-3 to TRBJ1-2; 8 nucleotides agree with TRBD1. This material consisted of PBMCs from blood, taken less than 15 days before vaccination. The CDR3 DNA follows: TGTGCCACGGGGGAGACAGGGGATGACTATGGCTACACCTTC. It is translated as CATGETGDDYGYTF.